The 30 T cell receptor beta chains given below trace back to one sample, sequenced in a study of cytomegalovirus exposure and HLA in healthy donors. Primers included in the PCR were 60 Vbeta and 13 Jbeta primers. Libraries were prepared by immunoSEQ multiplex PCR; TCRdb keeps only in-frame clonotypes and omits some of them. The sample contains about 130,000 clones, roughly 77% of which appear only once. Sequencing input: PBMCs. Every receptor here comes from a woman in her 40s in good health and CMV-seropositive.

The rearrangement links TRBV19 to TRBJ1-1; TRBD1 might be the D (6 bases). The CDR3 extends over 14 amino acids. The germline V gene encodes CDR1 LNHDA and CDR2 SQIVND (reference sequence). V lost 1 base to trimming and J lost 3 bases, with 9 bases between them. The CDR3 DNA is TGTGCCAGTAGTATAGCGGGACACTACACTGAAGCTTTCTTT. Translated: CASSIAGHYTEAFF.

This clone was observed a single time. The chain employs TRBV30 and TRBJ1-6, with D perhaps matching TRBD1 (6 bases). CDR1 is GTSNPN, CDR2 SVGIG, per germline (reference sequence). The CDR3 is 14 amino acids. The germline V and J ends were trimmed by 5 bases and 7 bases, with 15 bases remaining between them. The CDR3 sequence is CAWSLGQQNSPLHF. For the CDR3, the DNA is TGTGCCTGGTCACTAGGACAGCAAAATTCACCCCTCCACTTT.

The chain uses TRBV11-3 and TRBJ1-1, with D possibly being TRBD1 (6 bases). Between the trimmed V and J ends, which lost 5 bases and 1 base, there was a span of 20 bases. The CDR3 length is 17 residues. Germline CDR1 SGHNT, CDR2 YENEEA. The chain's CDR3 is CASSHFLRDTENTEAFF. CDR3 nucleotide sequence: TGTGCCAGCAGCCATTTTCTCCGGGACACCGAGAACACTGAAGCTTTCTTT.

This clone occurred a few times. This CDR3 is CASSGARGTEAFF. The CDR3 nucleotides read TGCGCCAGCAGTGGTGCCAGGGGCACTGAAGCTTTCTTT. The rearrangement joins TRBV4-3 to TRBJ1-1; possibly TRBD1 for D (6 bases). V was cut by 6 bases and J by 4 bases, with 12 bases left in between. CDR1 is LGHNA and CDR2 is YSLEER in the germline V gene. CDR3 length equals 13 residues.

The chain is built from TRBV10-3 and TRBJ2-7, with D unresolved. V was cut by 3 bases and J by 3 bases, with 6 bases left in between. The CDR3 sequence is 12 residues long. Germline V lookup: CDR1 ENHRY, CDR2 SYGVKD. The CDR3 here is CAISDRFYEQYF. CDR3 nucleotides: TGTGCCATCAGTGACAGGTTCTACGAGCAGTACTTC.

CDR3 sequence reads: CASSLDAGTWQPQHF. Here the CDR3 DNA reads TGTGCCAGCAGCTTAGATGCAGGGACTTGGCAGCCCCAGCATTTT. The chain employs TRBV11-2 and TRBJ1-5; tentative D call: TRBD1 (5 bases). The germline V and J ends were trimmed by 0 bases and 7 bases, with 13 bases remaining between them. Looked up from germline, CDR1 is SGHAT and CDR2 is FQNNGV. The CDR3 sequence is 15 residues long.

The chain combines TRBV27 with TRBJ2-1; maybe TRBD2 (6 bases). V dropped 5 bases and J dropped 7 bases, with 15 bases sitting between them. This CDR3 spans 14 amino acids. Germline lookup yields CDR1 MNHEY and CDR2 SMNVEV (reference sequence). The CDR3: CASSPRGRGNEQFF. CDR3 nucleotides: TGTGCCAGCAGTCCTCGAGGCCGGGGGAATGAGCAGTTCTTC.

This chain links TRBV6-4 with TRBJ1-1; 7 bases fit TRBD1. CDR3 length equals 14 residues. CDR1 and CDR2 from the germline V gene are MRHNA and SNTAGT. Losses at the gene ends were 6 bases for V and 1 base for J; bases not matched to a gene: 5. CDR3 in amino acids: CASSPQGGNTEAFF. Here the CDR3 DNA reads TGTGCCAGCAGCCCTCAGGGGGGGAACACTGAAGCTTTCTTT.

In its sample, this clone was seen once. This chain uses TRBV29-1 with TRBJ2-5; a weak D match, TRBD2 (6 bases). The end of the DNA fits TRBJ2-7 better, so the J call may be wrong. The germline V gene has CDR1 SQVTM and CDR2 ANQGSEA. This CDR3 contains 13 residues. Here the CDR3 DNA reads TGCAGCGTCGGGAGATCTAGCTCCTACGAGCAGTACTTC. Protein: CSVGRSSSYEQYF.

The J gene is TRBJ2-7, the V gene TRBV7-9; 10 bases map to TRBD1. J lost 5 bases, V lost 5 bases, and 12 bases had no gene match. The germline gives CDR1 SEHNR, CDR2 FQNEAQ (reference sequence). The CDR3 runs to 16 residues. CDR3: CASSALPGQGRHEQYF. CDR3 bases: TGTGCCAGCAGCGCCCTCCCGGGACAGGGGAGACACGAGCAGTACTTC.

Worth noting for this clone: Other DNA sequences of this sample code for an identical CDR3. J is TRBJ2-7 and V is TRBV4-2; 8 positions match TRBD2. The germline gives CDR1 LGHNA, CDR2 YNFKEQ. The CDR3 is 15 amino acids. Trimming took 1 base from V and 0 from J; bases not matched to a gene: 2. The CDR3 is CASSQGGGTSYEQYF. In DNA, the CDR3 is TGTGCCAGCAGCCAAGGCGGGGGGACCTCCTACGAGCAGTACTTC.

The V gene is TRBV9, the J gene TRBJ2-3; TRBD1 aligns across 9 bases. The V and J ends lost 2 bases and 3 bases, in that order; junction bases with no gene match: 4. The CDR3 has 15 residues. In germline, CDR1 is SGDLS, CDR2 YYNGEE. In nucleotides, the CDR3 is TGTGCCAGCAGCGTCCTACAGGGGGCAACAGATACGCAGTATTTT. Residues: CASSVLQGATDTQYF.

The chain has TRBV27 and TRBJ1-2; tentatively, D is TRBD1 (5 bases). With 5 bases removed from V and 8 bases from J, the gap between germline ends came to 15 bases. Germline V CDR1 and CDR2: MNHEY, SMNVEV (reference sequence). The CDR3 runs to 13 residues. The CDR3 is CASSPQGRGGYTF. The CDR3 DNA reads TGTGCCAGCAGTCCCCAGGGAAGGGGCGGCTACACCTTC.

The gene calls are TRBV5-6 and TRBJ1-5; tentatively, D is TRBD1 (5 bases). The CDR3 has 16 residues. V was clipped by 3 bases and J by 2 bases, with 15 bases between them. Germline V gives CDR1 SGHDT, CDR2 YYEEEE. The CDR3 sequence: CASSSQGPGGNQPQHF. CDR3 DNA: TGTGCCAGCAGCTCCCAGGGCCCGGGGGGCAATCAGCCCCAGCATTTT. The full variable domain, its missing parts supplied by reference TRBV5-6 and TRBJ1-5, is DAGVTQSPTHLIKTRGQQVTLRCSPKSGHDTVSWYQQALGQGPQFIFQYYEEEERQRGNFPDRFSGHQFPNYSSELNVNALLLGDSALYLCASSSQGPGGNQPQHFGDGTRLSIL.

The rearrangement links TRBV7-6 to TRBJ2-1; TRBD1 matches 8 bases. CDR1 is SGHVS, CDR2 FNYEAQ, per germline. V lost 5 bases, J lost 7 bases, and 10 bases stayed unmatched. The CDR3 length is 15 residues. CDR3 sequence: CASSDRDRRENEQFF. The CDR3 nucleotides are TGTGCCAGCAGCGACCGGGACAGGCGTGAGAATGAGCAGTTCTTC.

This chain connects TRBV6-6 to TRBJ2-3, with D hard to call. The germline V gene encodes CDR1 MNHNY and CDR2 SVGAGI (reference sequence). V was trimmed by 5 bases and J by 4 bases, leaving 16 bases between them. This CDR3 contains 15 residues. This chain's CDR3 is CASSLPGRKADTQYF. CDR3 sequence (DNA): TGTGCCAGCAGTCTACCAGGTCGTAAGGCAGATACGCAGTATTTT.

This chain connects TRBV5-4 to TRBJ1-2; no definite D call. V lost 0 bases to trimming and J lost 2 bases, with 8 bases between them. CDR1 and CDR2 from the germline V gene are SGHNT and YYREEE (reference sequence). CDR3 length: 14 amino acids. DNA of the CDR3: TGTGCCAGCAGCTTGGCCCTAGAGAACTATGGCTACACCTTC. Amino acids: CASSLALENYGYTF.

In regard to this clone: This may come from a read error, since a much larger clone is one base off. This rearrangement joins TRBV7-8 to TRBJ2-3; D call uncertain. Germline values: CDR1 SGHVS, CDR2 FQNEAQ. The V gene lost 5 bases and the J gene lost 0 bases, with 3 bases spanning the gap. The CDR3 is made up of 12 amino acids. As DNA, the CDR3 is TGTGCCAGCAGCCTAAGCACAGATACGCAGTATTTT. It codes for CASSLSTDTQYF.

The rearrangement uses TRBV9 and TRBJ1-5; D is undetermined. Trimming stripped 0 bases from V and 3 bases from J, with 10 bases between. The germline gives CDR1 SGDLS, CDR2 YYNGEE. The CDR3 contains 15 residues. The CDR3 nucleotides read TGTGCCAGCAGCGTAGAAGGGAGGAACAATCAGCCCCAGCATTTT. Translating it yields CASSVEGRNNQPQHF.

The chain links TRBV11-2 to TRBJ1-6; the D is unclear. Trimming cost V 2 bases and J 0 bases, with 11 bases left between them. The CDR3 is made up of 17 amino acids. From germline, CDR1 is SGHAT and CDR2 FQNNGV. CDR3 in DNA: TGTGCCAGCAGCTTAAGCGGGAGGGACTCCTATAATTCACCCCTCCACTTT. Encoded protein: CASSLSGRDSYNSPLHF. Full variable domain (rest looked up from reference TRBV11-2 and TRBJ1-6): EAGVAQSPRYKIIEKRQSVAFWCNPISGHATLYWYQQILGQGPKLLIQFQNNGVVDDSQLPKDRFSAERLKGVDSTLKIQPAKLEDSAVYLCASSLSGRDSYNSPLHFGNGTRLTVT.

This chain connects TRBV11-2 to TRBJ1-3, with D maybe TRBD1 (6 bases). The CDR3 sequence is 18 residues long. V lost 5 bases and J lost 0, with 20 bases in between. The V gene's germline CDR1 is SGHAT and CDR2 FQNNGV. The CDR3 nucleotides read TGTGCCAGCAGCGCAGGACAGTTTGGTTCCCTCTCTGGAAACACCATATATTTT. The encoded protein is CASSAGQFGSLSGNTIYF.

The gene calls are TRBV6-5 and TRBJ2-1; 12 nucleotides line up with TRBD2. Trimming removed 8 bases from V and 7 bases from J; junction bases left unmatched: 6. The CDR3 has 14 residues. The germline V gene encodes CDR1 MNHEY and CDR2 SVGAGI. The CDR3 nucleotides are TGTGCCAGCCGCTGGACTAGCGGGGTTAATGAGCAGTTCTTC. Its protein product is CASRWTSGVNEQFF.

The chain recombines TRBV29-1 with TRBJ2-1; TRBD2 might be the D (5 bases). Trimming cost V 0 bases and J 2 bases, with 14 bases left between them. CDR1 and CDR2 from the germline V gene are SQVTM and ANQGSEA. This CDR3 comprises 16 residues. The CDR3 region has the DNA TGCAGCGTTGAAGAGTACGCTAGCAGGACCTACAATGAGCAGTTCTTC. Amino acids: CSVEEYASRTYNEQFF.

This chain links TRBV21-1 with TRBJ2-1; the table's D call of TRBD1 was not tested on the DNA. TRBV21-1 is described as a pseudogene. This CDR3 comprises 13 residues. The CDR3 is CASSKLQVGEQFF. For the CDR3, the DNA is TGTGCCAGCAGCAAACTACAGGTCGGTGAGCAGTTCTTC.

The DNA of the CDR3 is TGCGCCAGCAGCCAAAACCCCTCCGGGACAGAGAATGAAAAACTGTTTTTT. It translates to CASSQNPSGTENEKLFF. V is TRBV4-3 and J is TRBJ1-4; 7 bases line up with TRBD1. Losses at the gene ends were 2 bases for V and 5 bases for J; bases not matched to a gene: 11. The CDR3 sequence is 17 residues long. Germline assignment: CDR1 LGHNA and CDR2 YSLEER.

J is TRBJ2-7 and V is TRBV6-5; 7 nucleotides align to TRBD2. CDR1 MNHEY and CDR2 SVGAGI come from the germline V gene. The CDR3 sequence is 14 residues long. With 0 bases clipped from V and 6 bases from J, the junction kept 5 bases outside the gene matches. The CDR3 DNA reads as TGTGCCAGCAGTTACTCAGGGGAGGGGCCCGAGCAGTACTTC. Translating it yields CASSYSGEGPEQYF.

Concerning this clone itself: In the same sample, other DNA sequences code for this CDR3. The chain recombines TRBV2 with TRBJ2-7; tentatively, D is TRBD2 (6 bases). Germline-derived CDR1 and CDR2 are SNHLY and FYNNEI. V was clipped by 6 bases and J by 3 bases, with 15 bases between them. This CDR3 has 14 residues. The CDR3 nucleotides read TGTGCCAGCAGCCTAGAACGGGGAGGCTACGAGCAGTACTTC. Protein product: CASSLERGGYEQYF. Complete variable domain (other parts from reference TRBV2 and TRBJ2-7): EPEVTQTPSHQVTQMGQEVILRCVPISNHLYFYWYRQILGQKVEFLVSFYNNEISEKSEIFDDQFSVERPDGSNFTLKIRSTKLEDSAMYFCASSLERGGYEQYFGPGTRLTVT.

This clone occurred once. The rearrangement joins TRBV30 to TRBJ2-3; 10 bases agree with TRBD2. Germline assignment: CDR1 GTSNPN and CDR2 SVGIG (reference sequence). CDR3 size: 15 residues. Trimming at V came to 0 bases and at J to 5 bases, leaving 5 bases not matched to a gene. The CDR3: CAWSVAGGRLDTQYF. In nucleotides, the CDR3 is TGTGCCTGGAGTGTAGCGGGGGGGCGTCTAGATACGCAGTATTTT.

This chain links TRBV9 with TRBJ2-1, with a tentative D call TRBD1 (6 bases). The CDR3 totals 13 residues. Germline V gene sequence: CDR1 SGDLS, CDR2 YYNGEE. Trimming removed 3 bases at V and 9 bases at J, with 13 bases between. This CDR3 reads CASSANRVGEQFF. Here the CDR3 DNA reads TGTGCCAGCAGCGCAAACAGGGTCGGTGAGCAGTTCTTC.

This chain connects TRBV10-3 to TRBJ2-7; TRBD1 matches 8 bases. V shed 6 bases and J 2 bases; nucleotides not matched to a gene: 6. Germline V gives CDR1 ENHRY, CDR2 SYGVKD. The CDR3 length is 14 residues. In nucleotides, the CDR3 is TGTGCCATCAGGACGACAGGGGATCCCTACGAGCAGTACTTC. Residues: CAIRTTGDPYEQYF.